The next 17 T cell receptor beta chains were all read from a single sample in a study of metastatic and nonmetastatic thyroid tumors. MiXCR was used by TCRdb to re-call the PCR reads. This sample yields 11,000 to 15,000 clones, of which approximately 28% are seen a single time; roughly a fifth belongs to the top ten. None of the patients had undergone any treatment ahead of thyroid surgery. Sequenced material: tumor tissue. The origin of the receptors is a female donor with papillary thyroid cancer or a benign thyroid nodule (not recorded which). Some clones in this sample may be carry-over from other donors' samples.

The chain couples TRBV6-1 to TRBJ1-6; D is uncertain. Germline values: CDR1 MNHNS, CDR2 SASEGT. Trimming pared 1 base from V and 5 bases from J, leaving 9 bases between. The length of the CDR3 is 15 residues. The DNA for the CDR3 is TGTGCCAGCAGTGAAGAGGGCACGAATAATTCACCCCTCCACTTT. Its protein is CASSEEGTNNSPLHF.

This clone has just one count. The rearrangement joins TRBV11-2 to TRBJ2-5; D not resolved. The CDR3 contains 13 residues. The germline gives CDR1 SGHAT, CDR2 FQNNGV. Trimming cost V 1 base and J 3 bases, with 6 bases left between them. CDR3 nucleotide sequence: TGTGCCAGCAGCTTAGCACGGAAAGAGACCCAGTACTTC. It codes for CASSLARKETQYF.

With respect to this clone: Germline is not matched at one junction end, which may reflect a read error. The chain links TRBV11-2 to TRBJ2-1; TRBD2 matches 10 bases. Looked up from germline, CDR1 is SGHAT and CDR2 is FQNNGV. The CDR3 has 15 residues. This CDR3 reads CASSPLAGVSNGQFF. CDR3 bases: TGTGCCAGCAGCCCCCTAGCGGGAGTATCTAATGGGCAGTTCTTC.

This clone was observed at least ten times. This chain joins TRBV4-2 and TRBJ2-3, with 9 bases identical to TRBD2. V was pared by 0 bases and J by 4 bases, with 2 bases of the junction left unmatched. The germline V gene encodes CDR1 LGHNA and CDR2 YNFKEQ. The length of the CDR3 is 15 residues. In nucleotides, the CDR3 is TGTGCCAGCAGCCAAGAAGCGGGAGGCCCAGATACGCAGTATTTT. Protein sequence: CASSQEAGGPDTQYF.

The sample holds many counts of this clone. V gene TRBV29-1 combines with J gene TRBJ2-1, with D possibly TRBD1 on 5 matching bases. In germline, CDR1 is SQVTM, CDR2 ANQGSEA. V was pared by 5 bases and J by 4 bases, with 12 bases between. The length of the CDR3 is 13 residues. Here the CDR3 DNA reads TGCAGCGTTCAGCAGACAGAGTACAATGAGCAGTTCTTC. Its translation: CSVQQTEYNEQFF.

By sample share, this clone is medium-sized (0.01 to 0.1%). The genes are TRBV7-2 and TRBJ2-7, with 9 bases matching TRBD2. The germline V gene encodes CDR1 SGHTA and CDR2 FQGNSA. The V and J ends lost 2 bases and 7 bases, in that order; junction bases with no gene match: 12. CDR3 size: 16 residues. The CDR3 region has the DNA TGTGCCAGCAGCTTACACGGGGCGGGGGGGCCGTATGAGCAGTACTTC. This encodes CASSLHGAGGPYEQYF.

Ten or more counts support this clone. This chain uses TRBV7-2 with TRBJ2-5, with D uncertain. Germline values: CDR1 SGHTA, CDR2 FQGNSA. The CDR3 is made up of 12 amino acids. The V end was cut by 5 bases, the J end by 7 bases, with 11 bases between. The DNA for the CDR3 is TGTGCCAGCAGCCGAGTTTCCGGGACCCAGTACTTC. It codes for CASSRVSGTQYF.

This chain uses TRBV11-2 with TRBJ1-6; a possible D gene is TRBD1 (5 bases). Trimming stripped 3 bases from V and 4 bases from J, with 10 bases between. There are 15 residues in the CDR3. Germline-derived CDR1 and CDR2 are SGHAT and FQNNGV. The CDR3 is CASSFGTVYNSPLHF. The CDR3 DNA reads TGTGCCAGCAGCTTCGGGACTGTTTATAATTCACCCCTCCACTTT.

CDR3 sequence: CASSSTAGGDTSGYNEQFF. The CDR3 DNA reads TGTGCCAGCAGCTCCACCGCCGGAGGGGATACTAGCGGTTACAATGAGCAGTTCTTC. The rearrangement links TRBV7-1 to TRBJ2-1, with 8 bases matching TRBD2. TRBV7-1 is reported as an ORF; its role is uncertain. V was pared by 3 bases and J by 4 bases, with 17 bases of the junction left unmatched. This CDR3 spans 19 amino acids.

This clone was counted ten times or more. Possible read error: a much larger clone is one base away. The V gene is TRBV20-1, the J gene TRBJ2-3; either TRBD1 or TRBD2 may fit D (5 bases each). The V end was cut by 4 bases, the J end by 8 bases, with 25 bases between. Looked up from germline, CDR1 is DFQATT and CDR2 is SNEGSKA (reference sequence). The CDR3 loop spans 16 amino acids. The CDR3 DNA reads TGCAGTGCTACCTCGGGGCCAGGGTTCGGTATGGGTACGCAGTATTTT. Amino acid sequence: CSATSGPGFGMGTQYF.

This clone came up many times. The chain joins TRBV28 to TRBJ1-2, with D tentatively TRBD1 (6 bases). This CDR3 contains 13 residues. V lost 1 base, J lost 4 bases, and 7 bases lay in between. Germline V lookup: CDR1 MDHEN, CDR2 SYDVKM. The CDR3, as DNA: TGTGCCAGCAGTTTATTGGACAGCTATGGCTACACCTTC. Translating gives CASSLLDSYGYTF.

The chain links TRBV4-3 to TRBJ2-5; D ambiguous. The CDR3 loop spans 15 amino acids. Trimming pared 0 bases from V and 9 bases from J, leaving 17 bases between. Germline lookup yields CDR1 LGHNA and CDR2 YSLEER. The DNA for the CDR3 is TGCGCCAGCAGCCAAGATTGGAACACAAAGGCCCCCCAGTACTTC. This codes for CASSQDWNTKAPQYF.

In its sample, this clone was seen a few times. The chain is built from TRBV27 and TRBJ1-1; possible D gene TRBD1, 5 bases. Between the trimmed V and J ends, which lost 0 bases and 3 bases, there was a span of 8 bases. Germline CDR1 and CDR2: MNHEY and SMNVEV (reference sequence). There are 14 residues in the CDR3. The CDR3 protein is CASSLSWGDTEAFF. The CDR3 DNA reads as TGTGCCAGCAGTTTATCTTGGGGGGACACTGAAGCTTTCTTT.

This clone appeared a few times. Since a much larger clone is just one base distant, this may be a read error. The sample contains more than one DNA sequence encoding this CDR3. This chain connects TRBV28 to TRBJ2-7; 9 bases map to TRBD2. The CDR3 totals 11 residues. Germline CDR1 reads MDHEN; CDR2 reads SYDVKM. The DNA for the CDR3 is TGCGCCAGCAGCTCGACTAGCGGTCAGTACTTC. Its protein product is CASSSTSGQYF.

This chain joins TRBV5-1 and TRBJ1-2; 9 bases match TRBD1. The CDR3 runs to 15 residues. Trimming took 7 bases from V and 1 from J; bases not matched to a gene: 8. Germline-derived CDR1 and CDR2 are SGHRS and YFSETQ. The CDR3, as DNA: TGCGCCAGCTGGGACAGGGCCCAACTTAACTATGGCTACACCTTC. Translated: CASWDRAQLNYGYTF.

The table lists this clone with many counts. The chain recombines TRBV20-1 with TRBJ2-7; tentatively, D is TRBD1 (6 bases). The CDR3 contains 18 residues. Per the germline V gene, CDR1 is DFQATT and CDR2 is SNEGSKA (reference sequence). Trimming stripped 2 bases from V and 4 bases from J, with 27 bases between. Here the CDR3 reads CSARTGQIIGGGLYEQYF. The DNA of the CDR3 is TGCAGTGCTAGAACCGGACAGATCATAGGGGGTGGTTTGTACGAGCAGTACTTC.

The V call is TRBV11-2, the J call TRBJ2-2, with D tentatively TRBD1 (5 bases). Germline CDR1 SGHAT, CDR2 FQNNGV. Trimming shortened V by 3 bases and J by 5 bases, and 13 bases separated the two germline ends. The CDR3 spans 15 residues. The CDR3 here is CASSFRAKGTGELFF. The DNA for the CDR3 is TGTGCCAGCAGCTTCCGGGCAAAGGGGACCGGGGAGCTGTTTTTT.